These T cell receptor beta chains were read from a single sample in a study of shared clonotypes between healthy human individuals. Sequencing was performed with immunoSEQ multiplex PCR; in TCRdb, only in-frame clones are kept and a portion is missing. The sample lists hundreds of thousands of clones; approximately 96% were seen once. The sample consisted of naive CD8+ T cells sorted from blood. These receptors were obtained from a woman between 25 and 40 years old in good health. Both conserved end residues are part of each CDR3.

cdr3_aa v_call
CASSPEGLAGLYEQYF TRBV28
CASSLLAGTYEQYF TRBV28
CAIFLGEGDYGYTF TRBV2
CASRSLPGQQETQYF TRBV27
CASSLDREGEKLFF TRBV13
CASIPGLAEDRVHEQYF TRBV28
CASSLEGGKYTGELFF TRBV7-7
CASSSVRVGYEQYF TRBV28
CASSYTGTSGRYYEQYF TRBV2
CASSPGAGARYEQYF TRBV9
CASSPTLAPNEQFF TRBV4-1
CASSVEDYNEQFF TRBV9
CASSETGMYEKLFF TRBV28
CASSLGGRPAKNIQYF TRBV13
CASSLVSPGILSGANVLTF TRBV27
CASSFRSGFTDTQYF TRBV27
CASSLATINPGQGHYGYTF TRBV7-8
CASSFQGWGQPQHF TRBV28
CSARPDGGNTIYF TRBV29-1
CASSPQSSYEQYF TRBV7-9
CASSSTGRGYTF TRBV6-5
CASSVVLYEQYF TRBV2
CASSYTGFLHEQYF TRBV6-5
CASQKAGTGELFF TRBV27
CASSSQSEAFF TRBV27
CASSQIPGTGAYEQYF TRBV4-1
CASSGDRTNTGELFF TRBV4-1
CATGARSNQPQHF TRBV19
CASRGDEQFF TRBV19
CASSLAGVGNEQFF TRBV7-3
CASQLSYNEQFF TRBV6-6
CASSPTLQGHNEQFF TRBV28
CASSPGHVYEQYF TRBV19
CSVPLPRGTDNYGYTF TRBV29-1
CASSLGTAYNEQFF TRBV5-4
CASRITGRERAYGYTF TRBV5-4
CASSSTEEAFF TRBV28
CASSLNTGADQPQHF TRBV27
CASSSDWDNEQFF TRBV5-8
CASSEATGIVADTQYF TRBV2
CSVETGGDIQYF TRBV29-1
CASSPLGTSGRDTYNEQFF TRBV28
CASSPGPISPTDTQYF TRBV5-6
CASSQDVREQYF TRBV14
CSVFILDSRNYGYTF TRBV29-1